This TCR beta chain stems from a study of blood T cell repertoires in COVID-19. Study as a whole: Samples taken during acute and convalescent COVID-19 were collected in the United States, Italy and Spain.

The repertoire was sequenced with immunoSEQ multiplex PCR; TCRdb's copy has only in-frame clones and lacks some. This repertoire shows approximately 70,000 clones, 70% to 85% found once; its top ten account for approximately 0.83%. The germline V gene encodes CDR1 MNHEY and CDR2 SVGAGI. The CDR3 has 14 amino acids. With 5 bases removed from V and 7 bases from J, the gap between germline ends came to 15 bases. The source material was peripheral blood. The chain couples TRBV6-5 to TRBJ1-5, with D tentatively TRBD1 (5 bases). The TCR sequence derives from a woman in her 70s with acute or convalescent COVID-19. For the CDR3, the DNA is TGTGCCAGCAGTCCGGGGGATACACGGCAGCCCCAGCATTTT. Protein product: CASSPGDTRQPQHF.